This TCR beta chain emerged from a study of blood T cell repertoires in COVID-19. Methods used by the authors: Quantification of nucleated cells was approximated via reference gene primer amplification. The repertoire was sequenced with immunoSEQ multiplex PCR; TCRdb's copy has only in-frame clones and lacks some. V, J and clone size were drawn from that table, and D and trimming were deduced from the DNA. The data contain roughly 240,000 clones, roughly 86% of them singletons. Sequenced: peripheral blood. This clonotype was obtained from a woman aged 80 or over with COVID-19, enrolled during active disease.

CDR3 in amino acids: CASRRFGGANGNTIYF. CDR3 in DNA: TGTGCCAGCAGGAGATTTGGGGGGGCGAACGGAAACACCATATATTTT. The V call is TRBV5-6, the J call TRBJ1-3, with D tentatively TRBD1 (6 bases). The CDR3 loop spans 16 amino acids. V was pared by 5 bases and J by 4 bases, with 19 bases between. The germline V gene encodes CDR1 SGHDT and CDR2 YYEEEE.